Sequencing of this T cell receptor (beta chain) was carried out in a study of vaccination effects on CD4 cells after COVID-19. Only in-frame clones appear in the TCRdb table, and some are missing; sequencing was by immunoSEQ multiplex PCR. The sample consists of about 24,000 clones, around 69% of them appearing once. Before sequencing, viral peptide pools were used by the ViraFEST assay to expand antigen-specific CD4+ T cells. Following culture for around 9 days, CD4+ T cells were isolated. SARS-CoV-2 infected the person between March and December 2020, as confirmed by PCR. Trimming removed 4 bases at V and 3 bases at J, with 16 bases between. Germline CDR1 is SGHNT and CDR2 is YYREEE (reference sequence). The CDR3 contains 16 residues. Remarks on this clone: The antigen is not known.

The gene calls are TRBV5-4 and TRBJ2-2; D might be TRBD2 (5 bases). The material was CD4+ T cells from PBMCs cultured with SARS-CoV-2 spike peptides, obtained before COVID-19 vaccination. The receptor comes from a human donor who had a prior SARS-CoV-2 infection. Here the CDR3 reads CASSHPPTEDTGELFF. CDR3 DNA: TGTGCCAGCAGCCACCCACCTACGGAGGACACCGGGGAGCTGTTTTTT. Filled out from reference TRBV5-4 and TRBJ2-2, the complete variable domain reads ETGVTQSPTHLIKTRGQQVTLRCSSQSGHNTVSWYQQALGQGPQFIFQYYREEENGRGNFPPRFSGLQFPNYSSELNVNALELDDSALYLCASSHPPTEDTGELFFGEGSRLTVL.